This T cell receptor beta chain was recovered during a study of cytomegalovirus exposure and HLA in healthy donors. This clone occurred a few times. Its matching antigen is unknown. The CDR3 spans 17 residues. Trimming shortened V by 4 bases and J by 0 bases, and 19 bases separated the two germline ends. CDR1 is MGHDK and CDR2 is SYGVNS in the germline V gene. Researchers ran the PCR with 60 Vbeta and 13 Jbeta primers. Sequencing was performed with immunoSEQ multiplex PCR; in TCRdb, only in-frame clones are kept and a portion is missing. The table lists about 140,000 clones, roughly 80% of them singletons, with 4% to 5% in the top ten. Study-wide findings and caveats: In a later analysis, HLA-associated beta chains showed higher expansion and lower generation probabilities than comparable chains. In a later analysis, DRB1 alleles had the most associated TCRs; HLA-C alleles the fewest. The only immune exposure information that was available was CMV serostatus. A later analysis reportedly found fewer N-insertions in an Asian-associated ancestry cluster than the roughly 730-donor mean.

The chain has TRBV25-1 and TRBJ2-7; unclear D gene. The sample comprised PBMCs. The receptor's source is a man aged 35 to 55 in good health and CMV-seropositive. The CDR3 protein is CASSGPPGRLYSYEQYF. CDR3 DNA sequence: TGTGCCAGCAGTGGCCCCCCTGGCAGGCTCTACTCCTACGAGCAGTACTTC.